The rows below give T cell receptor beta chains drawn from one sample of a study of shared clonotypes between healthy human individuals. Sequencing used immunoSEQ multiplex PCR; TCRdb keeps in-frame clones, though not all of them. The repertoire includes approximately 1,500,000 clones, nearly 99% of them detected once, and about 0.45% sits in the top ten. The sequencing sample was made of naive CD4+ T cells sorted from blood. The receptors originated from a man aged 25 to 40 in good health. Both conserved end residues are part of each CDR3. The D gene is left open where the match is weak. Clone size is given for some rows only: seen once, a few or many times, or a class if the clone is expanded.

V gene	D gene	clone size	J gene	CDR3 protein	CDR3 DNA
TRBV6-4	.	.	TRBJ1-5	CASSDRFSNQPQHF	TGTGCCAGCAGTGATCGGTTTAGCAATCAGCCCCAGCATTTT
TRBV29-1	.	.	TRBJ2-2	CSVTKGVPGELFF	TGCAGCGTCACCAAAGGCGTTCCCGGGGAGCTGTTTTTT
TRBV10-3	TRBD1	once	TRBJ1-5	CAISRTGGNQPQHF	TGTGCCATCAGCCGGACAGGGGGAAATCAGCCCCAGCATTTT
TRBV4-3	.	.	TRBJ2-1	CASSQVRLDNEQFF	TGCGCCAGCAGCCAAGTTAGGCTAGACAATGAGCAGTTCTTC
TRBV2	.	.	TRBJ1-5	CASSEFGNQPQHF	TGTGCCAGCAGTGAATTCGGCAATCAGCCCCAGCATTTT
TRBV18	TRBD1	.	TRBJ1-4	CASSPKGTVSGGHRSLATNEKLFF	TGTGCCAGCTCACCAAAGGGGACCGTGTCAGGGGGTCATCGCTCTCTTGCAACTAATGAAAAACTGTTTTTT
TRBV6-1	.	.	TRBJ2-5	CASSEPGGETQYF	TGTGCCAGCAGTGAGCCAGGGGGGGAGACCCAGTACTTC
TRBV19	.	.	TRBJ2-1	CASSVTGSGEQFF	TGTGCCAGTAGTGTAACAGGGTCAGGTGAGCAGTTCTTC
TRBV5-5	.	.	TRBJ2-7	CASSFTGSSYEQYF	TGTGCCAGCAGCTTTACTGGGAGCTCCTACGAGCAGTACTTC
TRBV5-6	TRBD1	.	TRBJ2-5	CASSETGSETQYF	TGTGCCAGCAGCGAGACAGGGTCAGAGACCCAGTACTTC
TRBV7-9	.	.	TRBJ2-1	CASSSKDRGPSYNEQFF	TGTGCCAGCAGCTCCAAGGACAGAGGGCCCTCCTACAATGAGCAGTTCTTC
TRBV11-3	TRBD1	.	TRBJ2-2	CASSPGTGGWSGELFF	TGTGCCAGCAGCCCTGGGACAGGAGGGTGGTCCGGGGAGCTGTTTTTT
TRBV5-1	TRBD1	.	TRBJ2-1	CASSGGQGTYNEQFF	TGCGCCAGCAGCGGTGGACAGGGTACGTACAATGAGCAGTTCTTC
TRBV5-8	.	.	TRBJ2-3	CASTYTDTQYF	TGTGCCAGCACGTACACAGATACGCAGTATTTT
TRBV10-2	TRBD2	.	TRBJ2-7	CASSPGQLAGVLPYEQYF	TGCGCCAGCAGTCCGGGACAGCTAGCGGGAGTCCTTCCCTACGAGCAGTACTTC
TRBV10-1	TRBD1	.	TRBJ2-1	CASNSGGDLYEQFF	TGCGCCAGCAACTCAGGGGGCGATTTGTATGAGCAGTTCTTC
TRBV2	.	.	TRBJ2-5	CASSPAGGETQYF	TGTGCCAGCAGTCCTGCTGGAGGGGAGACCCAGTACTTC
TRBV11-3	.	.	TRBJ2-3	CASSHSSTDTQYF	TGTGCCAGCAGCCACTCAAGCACAGATACGCAGTATTTT
TRBV7-7	TRBD2	.	TRBJ2-1	CASTPGLAGDNEQFF	TGTGCTAGCACCCCGGGACTAGCGGGTGACAATGAGCAGTTCTTC
TRBV27	.	.	TRBJ1-1	CASSPLEKVDTEAFF	TGTGCCAGCAGTCCTCTCGAGAAGGTGGACACTGAAGCTTTCTTT
TRBV4-1	TRBD2	.	TRBJ2-1	CASSQPGLAGVEQFF	TGCGCCAGCAGCCAACCGGGACTAGCGGGAGTTGAGCAGTTCTTC
TRBV7-2	.	.	TRBJ2-7	CASSVTSAKGEQYF	TGTGCCAGCAGCGTGACATCAGCGAAGGGCGAGCAGTACTTC
TRBV9	.	.	TRBJ2-7	CASSVGMGSYEQYF	TGTGCCAGCAGCGTAGGGATGGGTTCCTACGAGCAGTACTTC
TRBV18	.	.	TRBJ2-7	CASSPPPGGWSYEQYF	TGTGCCAGCTCACCACCCCCCGGGGGTTGGTCCTACGAGCAGTACTTC
TRBV4-2	.	.	TRBJ2-2	CASSRDLRGDTGELFF	TGTGCCAGCAGCCGGGACTTGAGGGGCGACACCGGGGAGCTGTTTTTT
TRBV11-2	.	.	TRBJ2-3	CASSLVPGPSTDTQYF	TGTGCCAGCAGCTTAGTCCCGGGCCCAAGCACAGATACGCAGTATTTT
TRBV7-3	.	.	TRBJ2-1	CASSLGAGVGGEQFF	TGTGCCAGCAGCCTCGGGGCAGGGGTCGGCGGTGAGCAGTTCTTC
TRBV28	.	once	TRBJ2-7	CASSLVGYHEQYF	TGTGCCAGCAGTTTAGTAGGGTACCACGAGCAGTACTTC
TRBV7-6	.	.	TRBJ2-7	CASSIPSESSYEQYF	TGTGCCAGCAGCATACCTAGCGAGAGCTCCTACGAGCAGTACTTC
TRBV18	.	.	TRBJ1-4	CASSPRGANEKLFF	TGTGCCAGCTCACCTAGAGGTGCTAATGAAAAACTGTTTTTT
TRBV6-5	.	.	TRBJ1-3	CASKDSSGNTIYF	TGTGCCAGCAAGGACAGCTCTGGAAACACCATATATTTT
TRBV5-1	.	.	TRBJ2-2	CASSLVPSTGELFF	TGCGCCAGCAGCTTGGTGCCCTCGACCGGGGAGCTGTTTTTT
TRBV5-1	.	once	TRBJ2-1	CASRPLHDNEQFF	TGCGCCAGCAGACCCCTGCATGACAATGAGCAGTTCTTC
TRBV28	.	.	TRBJ2-6	CAGGSGANVLTF	TGTGCCGGGGGCTCTGGGGCCAACGTCCTGACTTTC
TRBV19	TRBD2	.	TRBJ2-1	CASTTGRAAYNEQFF	TGTGCCAGTACCACCGGGAGGGCCGCCTACAATGAGCAGTTCTTC
TRBV6-1	.	.	TRBJ2-5	CASSVGDSKETQYF	TGTGCCAGCAGTGTAGGGGACTCAAAAGAGACCCAGTACTTC
TRBV29-1	TRBD1	.	TRBJ2-7	CSVGTGGRTSEQYF	TGCAGCGTTGGAACAGGGGGCCGAACTTCCGAGCAGTACTTC
TRBV18	.	.	TRBJ2-1	CASSPRAYNEQFF	TGTGCCAGCTCACCACGGGCTTACAATGAGCAGTTCTTC
TRBV7-2	.	.	TRBJ2-3	CASSLVLRGTDTQYF	TGTGCCAGCAGCTTAGTCTTACGGGGCACAGATACGCAGTATTTT
TRBV5-8	TRBD1	.	TRBJ2-5	CASSPGQGAPETQYF	TGTGCCAGCAGCCCGGGACAGGGGGCGCCAGAGACCCAGTACTTC
TRBV7-6	.	once	TRBJ2-3	CASSLGTWGPDTQYF	TGTGCCAGCAGCTTAGGTACTTGGGGTCCAGATACGCAGTATTTT